Listed below are T cell receptor beta chains from one sample, sequenced in a study of radiotherapy plus CTLA-4 blockade in lung cancer. Assay used: immunoSEQ multiplex PCR; TCRdb lists only in-frame clones, some missing. The table has 95,000 to 150,000 clones, around 89% seen once. The sample here was peripheral blood, taken from a patient treated with radiotherapy plus ipilimumab. These receptors all come from a human donor with non-small cell lung cancer that progressed on radiotherapy plus ipilimumab. Each CDR3 is given with its conserved first and last residue. The D gene is left open where the match is weak. Not all rows give a size; the values are once, few, many and, for expanded clones, a class.

CDR3 | DNA | size | D | J | V
CASSPQDPAYEQYF | TGTGCCAGCAGCCCGCAGGATCCTGCCTACGAGCAGTACTTC | NA | NA | TRBJ2-7 | TRBV5-4
CASTVSGGAGETQYF | TGTGCCAGCACCGTTTCGGGGGGCGCGGGAGAGACCCAGTACTTC | NA | NA | TRBJ2-5 | TRBV7-2
CASSQDSPARTSGSSYEQYF | TGTGCCAGCAGCCAAGATTCCCCAGCCAGGACTAGCGGGAGCTCCTACGAGCAGTACTTC | NA | TRBD2 | TRBJ2-7 | TRBV4-2
CASSELEGQSFYEQYF | TGTGCCAGCTCAGAGCTTGAAGGACAAAGCTTCTACGAGCAGTACTTC | NA | NA | TRBJ2-7 | TRBV18
CASSPGRGQMAKNIQYF | TGTGCCAGCTCACCGGGCAGGGGGCAGATGGCCAAAAACATTCAGTACTTC | NA | TRBD1 | TRBJ2-4 | TRBV18
CASSPMTGGSDTQYF | TGCGCCAGCAGCCCCATGACGGGAGGGTCAGATACGCAGTATTTT | NA | TRBD2 | TRBJ2-3 | TRBV5-1
CASSIRQGHTGELFF | TGTGCCAGCAGCATCCGACAGGGCCACACCGGGGAGCTGTTTTTT | few | TRBD1 | TRBJ2-2 | TRBV5-4
CAISPQNGGSGNTIYF | TGTGCCATCAGCCCCCAGAATGGGGGGTCTGGAAACACCATATATTTT | NA | NA | TRBJ1-3 | TRBV10-3
CASSRTSGNEKLFF | TGTGCCAGCAGTAGGACGTCCGGTAATGAAAAACTGTTTTTT | NA | NA | TRBJ1-4 | TRBV7-9
CASSLSGPRRGEAFF | TGTGCCAGCAGTTTATCGGGGCCGAGGAGGGGAGAAGCTTTCTTT | NA | NA | TRBJ1-1 | TRBV27
CSALTGVSYEQYF | TGCAGCGCTTTGACAGGCGTCTCCTACGAGCAGTACTTC | NA | NA | TRBJ2-7 | TRBV29-1
CAIRDSGSGYEQYF | TGTGCCATCAGGGACAGCGGGAGCGGCTACGAGCAGTACTTC | once | TRBD2 | TRBJ2-7 | TRBV10-3
CASSSLSEGRWGYTF | TGTGCCAGCAGCTCCTTATCGGAGGGGCGGTGGGGCTACACCTTC | NA | NA | TRBJ1-2 | TRBV7-2
CASSLGGRAPGYEQFF | TGCGCCAGCAGCTTGGGCGGGAGGGCCCCGGGCTATGAGCAGTTCTTC | once | TRBD2 | TRBJ2-1 | TRBV5-1
CATSREQGGYHEQFF | TGTGCCACCAGCAGAGAGCAGGGGGGTTATCATGAGCAGTTCTTC | once | NA | TRBJ2-1 | TRBV15
CASSAGKKREDLNEQFF | TGTGCCAGCAGCGCTGGAAAGAAGCGGGAGGATTTGAATGAGCAGTTCTTC | NA | TRBD2 | TRBJ2-1 | TRBV9
CASSLDGTGLYEQYF | TGCGCCAGCAGCTTGGATGGGACAGGGCTATACGAGCAGTACTTC | NA | TRBD1 | TRBJ2-7 | TRBV5-1
CASSDWTVENQPQHF | TGTGCCAGCAGTGACTGGACAGTGGAAAATCAGCCCCAGCATTTT | NA | NA | TRBJ1-5 | TRBV2
CASSFLLYEQYF | TGTGCCAGCAGCTTTCTGCTTTACGAGCAGTACTTC | NA | NA | TRBJ2-7 | TRBV11-3
CASSQGTGLGEQYF | TGTGCCAGCAGCCAGGGGACGGGCCTAGGGGAGCAGTACTTC | NA | NA | TRBJ2-7 | TRBV5-5
CAAASGSYEQYF | TGTGCCGCAGCTAGCGGGTCCTACGAGCAGTACTTC | NA | TRBD2 | TRBJ2-7 | TRBV28
CASRLAGYTDTQYF | TGTGCCAGCCGACTAGCGGGATACACAGATACGCAGTATTTT | NA | TRBD2 | TRBJ2-3 | TRBV2
CASSFGNGGSVGELFF | TGCGCCAGCAGCTTCGGGAACGGAGGGAGCGTCGGGGAGCTGTTTTTT | NA | NA | TRBJ2-2 | TRBV5-1
CASSPAGTGGSLGTNEKLFF | TGTGCCAGCAGCCCCGCGGGGACAGGGGGCTCGCTGGGGACAAATGAAAAACTGTTTTTT | NA | TRBD1 | TRBJ1-4 | TRBV28
CASSPTGPTHEQFF | TGTGCCAGCAGCCCTACGGGCCCCACCCATGAGCAGTTCTTC | NA | NA | TRBJ2-1 | TRBV7-9
CASKPQTSGRWGTDTQYF | TGTGCCAGCAAACCACAGACTAGCGGGAGATGGGGCACAGATACGCAGTATTTT | NA | TRBD2 | TRBJ2-3 | TRBV28
CASSSTGMSWGYTF | TGTGCCAGCAGCTCAACAGGGATGTCTTGGGGCTACACCTTC | NA | NA | TRBJ1-2 | TRBV5-6
CASRPGGRDNEQFF | TGCGCCAGCAGGCCGGGAGGGCGGGACAATGAGCAGTTCTTC | NA | TRBD2 | TRBJ2-1 | TRBV5-1
CASSQERARGGYGYTF | TGCGCCAGCAGCCAAGAGCGGGCCAGGGGAGGCTATGGCTACACCTTC | NA | NA | TRBJ1-2 | TRBV4-1
CASSEASWSYNEQFF | TGTGCCAGCAGTGAAGCTAGTTGGTCCTACAATGAGCAGTTCTTC | NA | NA | TRBJ2-1 | TRBV2
CASSRRPRTMNTEAFF | TGCGCCAGCAGCCGACGCCCGAGGACAATGAACACTGAAGCTTTCTTT | NA | NA | TRBJ1-1 | TRBV5-1
CASSLDRRETQYF | TGTGCCAGCAGCTTGGACAGGAGAGAGACCCAGTACTTC | NA | NA | TRBJ2-5 | TRBV5-5
CASSSRRDTEAFF | TGTGCCAGCAGCTCCCGCAGGGACACTGAAGCTTTCTTT | few | NA | TRBJ1-1 | TRBV7-2
CASSKATSDQETQYF | TGTGCCAGCAGCAAGGCTACAAGCGATCAAGAGACCCAGTACTTC | NA | NA | TRBJ2-5 | TRBV21-1
CASRVVVAGELFF | TGTGCCAGCAGGGTGGTCGTGGCCGGGGAGCTGTTTTTT | NA | NA | TRBJ2-2 | TRBV6-1
CASCFGLRENEQFF | TGTGCCAGCTGCTTCGGGCTCAGGGAAAATGAGCAGTTCTTC | NA | NA | TRBJ2-1 | TRBV6-1
CASSPQGVTYEQYF | TGCGCCAGCAGCCCCCAGGGGGTTACCTACGAGCAGTACTTC | NA | TRBD1 | TRBJ2-7 | TRBV4-1
CASSLIAGMNTGELFF | TGCGCCAGCAGCTTGATAGCGGGCATGAACACCGGGGAGCTGTTTTTT | once | TRBD2 | TRBJ2-2 | TRBV5-1
CASSLQGARSGTEAFF | TGTGCCAGCAGTTTACAGGGGGCGCGGTCTGGAACTGAAGCTTTCTTT | NA | TRBD1 | TRBJ1-1 | TRBV6-9
CASRTPNYGYTF | TGTGCCAGTAGGACGCCGAACTATGGCTACACCTTC | NA | NA | TRBJ1-2 | TRBV19
CASSLGSGRDTGELFF | TGTGCCAGCAGCTTGGGCAGCGGGAGGGACACCGGGGAGCTGTTTTTT | NA | TRBD2 | TRBJ2-2 | TRBV5-6
CSVGRLSRVEEQYF | TGCAGCGTTGGGCGTTTGTCCCGGGTTGAGGAGCAGTACTTC | NA | NA | TRBJ2-7 | TRBV29-1
CASSLVGARHTEAFF | TGTGCCAGCAGCTTAGTGGGGGCACGGCACACTGAAGCTTTCTTT | NA | NA | TRBJ1-1 | TRBV11-2
CASSPRLAGGYNEQFF | TGTGCCAGCAGCCCGCGACTAGCGGGAGGGTACAATGAGCAGTTCTTC | NA | TRBD2 | TRBJ2-1 | TRBV5-8
CASSPAGTKQETQYF | TGTGCCAGCAGCCCCGCCGGGACAAAACAAGAGACCCAGTACTTC | NA | NA | TRBJ2-5 | TRBV5-4
CASSFTDTQYF | TGTGCCAGCAGCTTCACAGATACGCAGTATTTT | NA | NA | TRBJ2-3 | TRBV11-3
CASSRNYGYTF | TGTGCCAGCAGTCGAAACTATGGCTACACCTTC | NA | NA | TRBJ1-2 | TRBV6-1
CASSLTLNEQFF | TGCGCCAGCAGCCTGACACTCAATGAGCAGTTCTTC | NA | NA | TRBJ2-1 | TRBV5-1
CASSLVAGRSYNEQFF | TGTGCCAGCAGCTTAGTGGCCGGCCGCTCCTACAATGAGCAGTTCTTC | NA | NA | TRBJ2-1 | TRBV11-3
CASSSGTGDGNTIYF | TGTGCCAGCAGCTCCGGGACAGGGGACGGAAACACCATATATTTT | NA | TRBD1 | TRBJ1-3 | TRBV7-9
CASSQRDFNTGELFF | TGTGCCAGCAGCCAAAGGGACTTCAACACCGGGGAGCTGTTTTTT | NA | NA | TRBJ2-2 | TRBV14
CASRPLDTDTQYF | TGCGCCAGCAGGCCCTTGGACACAGATACGCAGTATTTT | NA | NA | TRBJ2-3 | TRBV5-1